This TCR beta chain originates from a study of tumor-infiltrating lymphocytes in localized non-small cell lung cancer. In the study overall: The cohort mixed smokers and never-smokers, several histologies, and some post-neoadjuvant-chemotherapy samples. Each patient gave resected tumor and non-adjacent uninvolved lung tissue.

Notes on this clone: Its matching antigen is unknown.

CDR1 MNHNY and CDR2 SVGAGI come from the germline V gene (reference sequence). V lost 8 bases to trimming and J lost 0 bases, with 18 bases between them. The CDR3 runs 16 residues. Sequencing was performed with immunoSEQ multiplex PCR; in TCRdb, only in-frame clones are kept and a portion is missing. The table has over 5,500 clones, 74% seen once. The study's findings and limits: Only some patients had TCR sequencing, depending on available tissue. Technical variation could not be separated from intratumor heterogeneity here.

Source material: uninvolved lung tissue not adjacent to the tumor. The source is a human donor with non-small cell lung cancer. The rearrangement uses TRBV6-6 and TRBJ2-3; TRBD2 is a possible D gene (6 bases). The CDR3, as DNA: TGTGCCAGCGGGGGGACCCATCTGGGAAGCACAGATACGCAGTATTTT. Encoded protein: CASGGTHLGSTDTQYF.